This is a list of T cell receptor beta chains from one sample in a study of identical twins. Using its own MiXCR run on the 5' RACE reads, TCRdb lists one record per CDR3 protein. This sample has nearly 900,000 distinct CDR3 sequences, with 10% to 15% found just once. The same sample was also studied in work on yellow fever vaccine responses in identical twins.

The sequencing sample was made of PBMCs. Receptors were obtained from a woman younger than 35 in good health. Each CDR3 is given with its conserved first and last residue. A D gene is named only where the DNA matches it firmly. Not all rows give a size; the values are once, few, many and, for expanded clones, a class.

clone_size: many
j_call: TRBJ2-1
v_call: TRBV10-3
d_call: .
cdr3_nt: TGTGCCATCAGCAGAGGGCCTGAGAGCGATGAGCAGTTCTTC
cdr3_aa: CAISRGPESDEQFF

clone_size: few
j_call: TRBJ2-2
v_call: TRBV19
d_call: .
cdr3_nt: TGTGCCAGTAGTATACCCGGGGAGCTGTTTTTT
cdr3_aa: CASSIPGELFF

clone_size: few
j_call: TRBJ2-1
v_call: TRBV24-1
d_call: .
cdr3_nt: TGTGCCACCAGTGATTTTCGACACTTAGATGAGCAGTTCTTC
cdr3_aa: CATSDFRHLDEQFF

clone_size: .
j_call: TRBJ2-1
v_call: TRBV4-1
d_call: .
cdr3_nt: TGCGCCAGCAGCCAAGATCGGGCTAGCCCTTTCCCTTACAATGAGCAGTTCTTC
cdr3_aa: CASSQDRASPFPYNEQFF

clone_size: few
j_call: TRBJ1-2
v_call: TRBV12-3/TRBV12-4
d_call: .
cdr3_nt: TGTGCCAGCAGCCCTCGTGGGAGGGGAAACTATGGCTACACCTTC
cdr3_aa: CASSPRGRGNYGYTF

clone_size: few
j_call: TRBJ2-3
v_call: TRBV5-1
d_call: .
cdr3_nt: TGCGCCAGCAGCTTGGAGTCAGGGAAGGCAGATACGCAGTATTTT
cdr3_aa: CASSLESGKADTQYF

clone_size: .
j_call: TRBJ1-1
v_call: TRBV28
d_call: .
cdr3_nt: TGTGCCAGCAGTTTTTATCCGGGACTGAACACTGAAGCTTTCTTT
cdr3_aa: CASSFYPGLNTEAFF

clone_size: .
j_call: TRBJ1-1
v_call: TRBV12-3/TRBV12-4
d_call: .
cdr3_nt: TGTGCCAGCACCCCCGGCGGGCGGCTGAACACTGAAGCTTTCTTT
cdr3_aa: CASTPGGRLNTEAFF

clone_size: many
j_call: TRBJ2-1
v_call: TRBV5-1
d_call: TRBD1
cdr3_nt: TGCGCCAGCAGCTTGGGACAGGGAACCTACAATGAGCAGTTCTTC
cdr3_aa: CASSLGQGTYNEQFF

clone_size: many
j_call: TRBJ1-5
v_call: TRBV5-1
d_call: .
cdr3_nt: TGCGCCAGCAGCTCCATCCAGGGAGCCAGGCAGCCCCAGCATTTT
cdr3_aa: CASSSIQGARQPQHF

clone_size: .
j_call: TRBJ2-2
v_call: TRBV7-9
d_call: .
cdr3_nt: TGTGCCAGCAGCCCAGGGGCCTGGACGGGCGGGGAGCTGTTTTTT
cdr3_aa: CASSPGAWTGGELFF

clone_size: few
j_call: TRBJ2-3
v_call: TRBV27
d_call: .
cdr3_nt: TGTGCCAGCGGAGACGGATCCCACAATACGCAGTATTTT
cdr3_aa: CASGDGSHNTQYF

clone_size: many
j_call: TRBJ1-2
v_call: TRBV6-5
d_call: .
cdr3_nt: TGTGCCAGCAGTTACTCGAAACTTGCGGCCAACTATGGCTACACCTTC
cdr3_aa: CASSYSKLAANYGYTF

clone_size: many
j_call: TRBJ1-1
v_call: TRBV4-1
d_call: .
cdr3_nt: TGCGCCAGCAGCCAAGATGGAGGGTCTGGGACTGAAGCTTTCTTT
cdr3_aa: CASSQDGGSGTEAFF

clone_size: .
j_call: TRBJ2-3
v_call: TRBV6-2/TRBV6-3
d_call: .
cdr3_nt: TGTGCCAGCAGTTACGGCCCGTCGGCGAGCACAGATACGCAGTATTTT
cdr3_aa: CASSYGPSASTDTQYF

clone_size: many
j_call: TRBJ2-2
v_call: TRBV9
d_call: .
cdr3_nt: TGTGCCAGCAGCTCCCGGGACCCTAACACCGGGGAGCTGTTTTTT
cdr3_aa: CASSSRDPNTGELFF

clone_size: .
j_call: TRBJ2-5
v_call: TRBV11-2
d_call: TRBD2
cdr3_nt: TGTGCCAGCAGCTCATTACAAGGGACTAGCGGGGTACAAGAGACCCAGTACTTC
cdr3_aa: CASSSLQGTSGVQETQYF

clone_size: few
j_call: TRBJ2-7
v_call: TRBV29-1
d_call: TRBD2
cdr3_nt: TGCAGCGTTGAATCGACTACTAGCGGGAGCTTTTACGAGCAGTACTTC
cdr3_aa: CSVESTTSGSFYEQYF

clone_size: few
j_call: TRBJ2-3
v_call: TRBV13
d_call: TRBD2
cdr3_nt: TGTGCCAGCTGGCCGATGGGAACTCAGGGACTAGCGGGAGATCCCCCAGATACGCAGTATTTT
cdr3_aa: CASWPMGTQGLAGDPPDTQYF

clone_size: .
j_call: TRBJ2-5
v_call: TRBV6-5
d_call: TRBD2
cdr3_nt: TGTGCCAGCAGTTACGCCGTGAGCGGGAGAGAGACCCAGTACTTC
cdr3_aa: CASSYAVSGRETQYF

clone_size: few
j_call: TRBJ2-7
v_call: TRBV2
d_call: TRBD2
cdr3_nt: TGTGCCAGCAGTGGAATACTAGCGGACAACGAGCAGTACTTC
cdr3_aa: CASSGILADNEQYF

clone_size: many
j_call: TRBJ1-5
v_call: TRBV5-1
d_call: .
cdr3_nt: TGCGCCAGCAGCTTGGGATCAGGGGCTGATCAGCCCCAGCATTTT
cdr3_aa: CASSLGSGADQPQHF

clone_size: .
j_call: TRBJ2-1
v_call: TRBV20-1
d_call: TRBD2
cdr3_nt: TGCAGTGCTAGAGATTGGGCTAGCGGGAGTATGAGGGTTGAGCAGTTCTTC
cdr3_aa: CSARDWASGSMRVEQFF

clone_size: few
j_call: TRBJ2-7
v_call: TRBV28
d_call: TRBD1
cdr3_nt: TGTGCCAGCAGCAAGTACAGGGGATCCACCTACGAGCAGTACTTC
cdr3_aa: CASSKYRGSTYEQYF

clone_size: .
j_call: TRBJ1-6
v_call: TRBV2
d_call: .
cdr3_nt: TGTGCCAGCAGCGCGGGGACAATTAATAATTCACCCCTCCACTTT
cdr3_aa: CASSAGTINNSPLHF

clone_size: .
j_call: TRBJ1-1
v_call: TRBV7-9
d_call: .
cdr3_nt: TGTGCCAGCAGCCCCCAGGCGGCGGGGGACACTGAAGCTTTCTTT
cdr3_aa: CASSPQAAGDTEAFF

clone_size: few
j_call: TRBJ2-4
v_call: TRBV11-2
d_call: TRBD1
cdr3_nt: TGTGCCAGCAGCTGGGGCGACAGGGCTATAGCCAAAAACATTCAGTACTTC
cdr3_aa: CASSWGDRAIAKNIQYF

clone_size: .
j_call: TRBJ2-1
v_call: TRBV2
d_call: TRBD2
cdr3_nt: TGTGCCAGCAAACTAGCGGAGTACAATGAGCAGTTCTTC
cdr3_aa: CASKLAEYNEQFF

clone_size: .
j_call: TRBJ2-1
v_call: TRBV27
d_call: TRBD2
cdr3_nt: TGTGCCAGCATGACTAGCGGGGCATACAATGAGCAGTTCTTC
cdr3_aa: CASMTSGAYNEQFF

clone_size: .
j_call: TRBJ1-4
v_call: TRBV7-9
d_call: TRBD1
cdr3_nt: TGTGCCAGCAGCTTAGCGTCATATCAGGGGGCTGGGGAAAAACTGTTTTTT
cdr3_aa: CASSLASYQGAGEKLFF

clone_size: few
j_call: TRBJ2-1
v_call: TRBV2
d_call: .
cdr3_nt: TGTGCCAGCAGAGGCCCTAATGAGCAGTTCTTC
cdr3_aa: CASRGPNEQFF

clone_size: .
j_call: TRBJ2-1
v_call: TRBV7-8
d_call: TRBD2
cdr3_nt: TGTGCCAGCAGCTCCCGGACTAGCGGGGGCGTTGAGCAGTTCTTC
cdr3_aa: CASSSRTSGGVEQFF

clone_size: few
j_call: TRBJ2-5
v_call: TRBV7-8
d_call: .
cdr3_nt: TGTGCCAGCAGCCAGGAGGGGGCCTACCCCCAAGAGACCCAGTACTTC
cdr3_aa: CASSQEGAYPQETQYF

clone_size: once
j_call: TRBJ2-7
v_call: TRBV3-1
d_call: .
cdr3_nt: TGTGCCAGCAGCCGCAGGGGCTACCACGAGCAGTACTTC
cdr3_aa: CASSRRGYHEQYF

clone_size: .
j_call: TRBJ2-3
v_call: TRBV11-2
d_call: TRBD2
cdr3_nt: TGTGCCAGCAGCTTAGATTGGCTAGCGGGAGACGCAGATACGCAGTATTTT
cdr3_aa: CASSLDWLAGDADTQYF

clone_size: .
j_call: TRBJ2-1
v_call: TRBV10-3
d_call: .
cdr3_nt: TGTGCCATCAGTGTGGGCGGGACGGAGCAGTTCTTC
cdr3_aa: CAISVGGTEQFF

clone_size: .
j_call: TRBJ1-6
v_call: TRBV6-1
d_call: .
cdr3_nt: TGTGCCAGCCGCCTTTCCCGTTACTATAATTCACCCCTCCACTTT
cdr3_aa: CASRLSRYYNSPLHF

clone_size: few
j_call: TRBJ2-3
v_call: TRBV12-3/TRBV12-4
d_call: TRBD1
cdr3_nt: TGTGCCAGCGGGAGCAGGGGGTGGCCAGATACGCAGTATTTT
cdr3_aa: CASGSRGWPDTQYF

clone_size: few
j_call: TRBJ1-1
v_call: TRBV9
d_call: .
cdr3_nt: TGTGCCAGCAGCGTAGGGGAGCCCTCGGCTGAAGCTTTCTTT
cdr3_aa: CASSVGEPSAEAFF

clone_size: .
j_call: TRBJ2-3
v_call: TRBV7-9
d_call: .
cdr3_nt: TGTGCCAGCAGCTTCCTGGGCCCCACAGATACGCAGTATTTT
cdr3_aa: CASSFLGPTDTQYF

clone_size: .
j_call: TRBJ2-3
v_call: TRBV6-5
d_call: TRBD2
cdr3_nt: TGTGCCAGCAGTTACTCCCGGGGGGGCACAGATACGCAGTATTTT
cdr3_aa: CASSYSRGGTDTQYF

clone_size: .
j_call: TRBJ2-1
v_call: TRBV4-1
d_call: .
cdr3_nt: TGCGCCAGCAGCCAAGGGGACTGGGGGGAGCAGTTCTTC
cdr3_aa: CASSQGDWGEQFF